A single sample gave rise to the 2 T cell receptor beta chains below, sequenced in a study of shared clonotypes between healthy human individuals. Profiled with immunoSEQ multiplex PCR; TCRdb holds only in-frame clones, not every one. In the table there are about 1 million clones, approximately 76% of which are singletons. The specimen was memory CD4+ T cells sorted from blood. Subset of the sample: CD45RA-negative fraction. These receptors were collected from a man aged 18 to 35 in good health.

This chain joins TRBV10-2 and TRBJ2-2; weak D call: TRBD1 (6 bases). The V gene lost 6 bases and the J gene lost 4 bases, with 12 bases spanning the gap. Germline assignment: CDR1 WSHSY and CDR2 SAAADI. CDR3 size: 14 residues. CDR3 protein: CASSLTGITGELFF. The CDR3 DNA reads TGCGCCAGCAGCCTGACAGGCATCACCGGGGAGCTGTTTTTT.

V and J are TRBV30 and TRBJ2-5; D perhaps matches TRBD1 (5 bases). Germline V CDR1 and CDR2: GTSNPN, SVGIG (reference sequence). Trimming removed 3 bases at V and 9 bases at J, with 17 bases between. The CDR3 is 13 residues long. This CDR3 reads CAWSAPKARAQYF. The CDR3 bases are TGTGCCTGGAGCGCCCCCAAGGCCAGGGCCCAGTACTTC.